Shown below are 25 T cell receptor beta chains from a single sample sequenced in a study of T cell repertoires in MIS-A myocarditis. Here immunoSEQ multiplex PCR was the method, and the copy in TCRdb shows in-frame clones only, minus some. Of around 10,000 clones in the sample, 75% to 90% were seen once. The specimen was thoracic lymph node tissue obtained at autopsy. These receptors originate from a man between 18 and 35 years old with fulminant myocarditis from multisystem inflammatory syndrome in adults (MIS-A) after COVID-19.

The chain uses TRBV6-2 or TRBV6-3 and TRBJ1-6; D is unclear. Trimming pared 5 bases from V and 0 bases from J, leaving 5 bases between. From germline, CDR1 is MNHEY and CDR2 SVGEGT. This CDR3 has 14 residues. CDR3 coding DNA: TGTGCCAGCAGTATTAGCTCCTATAATTCACCCCTCCACTTT. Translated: CASSISSYNSPLHF.

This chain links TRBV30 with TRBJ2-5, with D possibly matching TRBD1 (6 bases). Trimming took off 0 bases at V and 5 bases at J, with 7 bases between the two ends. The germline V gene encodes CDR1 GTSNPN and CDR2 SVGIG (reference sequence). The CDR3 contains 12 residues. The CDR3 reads CAWSVQGETQYF. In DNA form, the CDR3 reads TGTGCCTGGAGTGTTCAGGGGGAGACCCAGTACTTC.

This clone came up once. CDR3 sequence (DNA): TGTGCCTGGAGTGTACCGACAGGGATGAACACTGAAGCTTTCTTT. It specifies CAWSVPTGMNTEAFF. This chain uses TRBV30 with TRBJ1-1; 7 positions match TRBD1. Germline V lookup: CDR1 GTSNPN, CDR2 SVGIG (reference sequence). The junction had 4 bases not matched to a gene; V was cut back by 0 bases and J by 0 bases. The CDR3 length is 15 residues.

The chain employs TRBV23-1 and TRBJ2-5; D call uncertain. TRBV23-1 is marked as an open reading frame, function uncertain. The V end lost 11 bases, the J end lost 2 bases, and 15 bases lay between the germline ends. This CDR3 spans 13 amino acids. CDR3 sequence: CAGVGNPQETQYF. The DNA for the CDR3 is TGCGCCGGAGTAGGTAATCCTCAAGAGACCCAGTACTTC.

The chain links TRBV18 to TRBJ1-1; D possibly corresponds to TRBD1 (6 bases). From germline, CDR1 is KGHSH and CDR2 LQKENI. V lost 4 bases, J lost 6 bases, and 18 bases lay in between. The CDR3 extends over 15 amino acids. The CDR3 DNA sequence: TGTGCCAGCTCACAACCTAGGACAGAAGGAGCTGAAGCTTTCTTT. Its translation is CASSQPRTEGAEAFF.

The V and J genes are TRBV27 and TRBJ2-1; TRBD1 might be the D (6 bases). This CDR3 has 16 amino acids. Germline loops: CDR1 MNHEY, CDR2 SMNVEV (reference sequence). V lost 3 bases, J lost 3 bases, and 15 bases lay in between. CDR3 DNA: TGTGCCAGCAGTTTTTTCCAGGGGTCACTCTACAATGAGCAGTTCTTC. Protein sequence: CASSFFQGSLYNEQFF.

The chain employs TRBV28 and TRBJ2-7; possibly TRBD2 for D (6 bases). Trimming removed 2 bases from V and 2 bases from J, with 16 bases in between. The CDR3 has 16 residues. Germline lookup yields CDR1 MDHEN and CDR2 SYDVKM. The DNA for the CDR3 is TGTGCCAGCAGTTTAGGGGCGGGGAATCGAGCCTACGAGCAGTACTTC. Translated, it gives CASSLGAGNRAYEQYF.

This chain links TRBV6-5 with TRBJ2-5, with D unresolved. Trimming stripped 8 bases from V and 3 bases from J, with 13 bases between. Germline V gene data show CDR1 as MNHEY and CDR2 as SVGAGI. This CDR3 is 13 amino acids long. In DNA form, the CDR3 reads TGTGCCAGCGAGATCTCTCACAAAGAGACCCAGTACTTC. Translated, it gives CASEISHKETQYF.

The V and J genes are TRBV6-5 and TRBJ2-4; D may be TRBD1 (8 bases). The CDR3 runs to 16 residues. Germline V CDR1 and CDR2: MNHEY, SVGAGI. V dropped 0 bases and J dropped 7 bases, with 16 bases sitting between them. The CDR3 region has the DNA TGTGCCAGCAGTTACTCGACAGGGGAGGGGGTCAACATTCAGTACTTC. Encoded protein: CASSYSTGEGVNIQYF.

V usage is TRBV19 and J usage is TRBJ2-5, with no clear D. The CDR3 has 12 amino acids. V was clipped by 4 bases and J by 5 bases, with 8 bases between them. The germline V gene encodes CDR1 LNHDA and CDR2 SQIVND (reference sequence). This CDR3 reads CASSSYGETQYF. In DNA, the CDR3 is TGTGCCAGTAGTAGCTATGGGGAGACCCAGTACTTC.

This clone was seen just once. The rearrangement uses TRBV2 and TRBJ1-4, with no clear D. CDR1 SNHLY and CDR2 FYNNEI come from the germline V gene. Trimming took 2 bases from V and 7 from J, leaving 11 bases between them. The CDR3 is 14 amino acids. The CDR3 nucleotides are TGTGCCAGCAGTGAACTCAGAACGGGTGAAAAACTGTTTTTT. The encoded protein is CASSELRTGEKLFF.

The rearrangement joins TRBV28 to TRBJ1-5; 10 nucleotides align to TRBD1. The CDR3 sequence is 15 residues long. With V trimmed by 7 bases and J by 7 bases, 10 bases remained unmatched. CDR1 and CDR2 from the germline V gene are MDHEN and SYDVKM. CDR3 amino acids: CASTPGQGEKQPQHF. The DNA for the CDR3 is TGTGCCAGCACCCCAGGACAGGGGGAAAAACAGCCCCAGCATTTT.

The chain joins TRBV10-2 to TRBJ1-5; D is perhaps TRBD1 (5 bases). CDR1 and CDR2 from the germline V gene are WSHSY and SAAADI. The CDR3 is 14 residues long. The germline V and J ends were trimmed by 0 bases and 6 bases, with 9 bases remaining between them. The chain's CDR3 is CASSESGAGQPQHF. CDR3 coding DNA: TGCGCCAGCAGTGAGTCAGGGGCGGGTCAGCCCCAGCATTTT.

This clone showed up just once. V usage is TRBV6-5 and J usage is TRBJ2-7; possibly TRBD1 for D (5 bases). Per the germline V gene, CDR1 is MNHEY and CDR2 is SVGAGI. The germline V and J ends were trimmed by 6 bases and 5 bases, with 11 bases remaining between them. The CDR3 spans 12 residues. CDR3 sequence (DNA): TGTGCCAGCAGCGAGACAGTTGACGAGCAGTACTTC. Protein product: CASSETVDEQYF.

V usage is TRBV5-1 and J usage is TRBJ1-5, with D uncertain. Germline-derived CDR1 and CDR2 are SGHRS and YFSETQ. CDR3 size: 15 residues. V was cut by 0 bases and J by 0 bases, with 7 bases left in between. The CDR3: CASSLDGYSNQPQHF. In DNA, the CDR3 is TGCGCCAGCAGCTTGGACGGGTATAGCAATCAGCCCCAGCATTTT. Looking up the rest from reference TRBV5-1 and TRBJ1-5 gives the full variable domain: KAGVTQTPRYLIKTRGQQVTLSCSPISGHRSVSWYQQTPGQGLQFLFEYFSETQRNKGNFPGRFSGRQFSNSRSEMNVSTLELGDSALYLCASSLDGYSNQPQHFGDGTRLSIL.

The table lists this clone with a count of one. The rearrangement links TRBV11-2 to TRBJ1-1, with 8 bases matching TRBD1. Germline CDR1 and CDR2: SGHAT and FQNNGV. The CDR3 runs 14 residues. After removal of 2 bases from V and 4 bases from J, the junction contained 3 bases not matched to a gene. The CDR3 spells CASSLQGAGTEAFF. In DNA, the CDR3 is TGTGCCAGCAGCTTACAGGGGGCGGGCACTGAAGCTTTCTTT. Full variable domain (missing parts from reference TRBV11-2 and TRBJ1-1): EAGVAQSPRYKIIEKRQSVAFWCNPISGHATLYWYQQILGQGPKLLIQFQNNGVVDDSQLPKDRFSAERLKGVDSTLKIQPAKLEDSAVYLCASSLQGAGTEAFFGQGTRLTVV.

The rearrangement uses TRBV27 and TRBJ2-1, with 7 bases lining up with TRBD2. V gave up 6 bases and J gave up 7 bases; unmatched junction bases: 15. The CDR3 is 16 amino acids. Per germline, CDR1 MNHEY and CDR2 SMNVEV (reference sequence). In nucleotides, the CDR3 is TGTGCCAGCAGCCCCCTCGCGCGGGAGAATGGGAATGAGCAGTTCTTC. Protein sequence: CASSPLARENGNEQFF.

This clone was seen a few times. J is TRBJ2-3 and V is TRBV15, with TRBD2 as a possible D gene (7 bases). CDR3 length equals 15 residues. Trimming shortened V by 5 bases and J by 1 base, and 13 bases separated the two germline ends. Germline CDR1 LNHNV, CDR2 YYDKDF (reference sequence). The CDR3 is CATSWGGARTDTQYF. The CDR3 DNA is TGTGCCACCAGCTGGGGGGGGGCCCGCACAGATACGCAGTATTTT. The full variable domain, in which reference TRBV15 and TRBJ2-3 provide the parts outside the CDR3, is DAMVIQNPRYQVTQFGKPVTLSCSQTLNHNVMYWYQQKSSQAPKLLFHYYDKDFNNEADTPDNFQSRRPNTSFCFLDIRSPGLGDTAMYLCATSWGGARTDTQYFGPGTRLTVL.

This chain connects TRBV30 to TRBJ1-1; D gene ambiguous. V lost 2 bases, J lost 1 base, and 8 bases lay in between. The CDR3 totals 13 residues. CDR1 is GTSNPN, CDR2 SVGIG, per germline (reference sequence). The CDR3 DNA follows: TGTGCCTGGAGTCGGGTCCCGAACACTGAAGCTTTCTTT. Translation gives CAWSRVPNTEAFF.

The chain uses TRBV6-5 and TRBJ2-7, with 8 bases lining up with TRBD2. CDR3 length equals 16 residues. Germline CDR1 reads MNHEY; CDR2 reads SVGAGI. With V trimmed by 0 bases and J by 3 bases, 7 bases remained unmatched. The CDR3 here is CASSYSNPAGVYEQYF. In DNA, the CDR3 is TGTGCCAGCAGTTACTCGAATCCAGCGGGGGTCTACGAGCAGTACTTC.

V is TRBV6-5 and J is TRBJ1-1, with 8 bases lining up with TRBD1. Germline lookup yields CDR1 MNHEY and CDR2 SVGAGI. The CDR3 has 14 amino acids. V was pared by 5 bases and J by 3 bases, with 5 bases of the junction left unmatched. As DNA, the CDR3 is TGTGCCAGCAGTCGACAGGGGAGGGACACTGAAGCTTTCTTT. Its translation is CASSRQGRDTEAFF.

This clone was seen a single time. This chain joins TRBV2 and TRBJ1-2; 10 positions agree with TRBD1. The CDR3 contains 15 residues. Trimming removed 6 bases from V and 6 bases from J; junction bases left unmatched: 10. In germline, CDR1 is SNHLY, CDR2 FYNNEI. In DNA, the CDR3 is TGTGCCAGCAGGTTCGGGACAGGGGATAATAATGGCTACACCTTC. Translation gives CASRFGTGDNNGYTF. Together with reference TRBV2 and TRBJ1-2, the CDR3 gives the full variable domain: EPEVTQTPSHQVTQMGQEVILRCVPISNHLYFYWYRQILGQKVEFLVSFYNNEISEKSEIFDDQFSVERPDGSNFTLKIRSTKLEDSAMYFCASRFGTGDNNGYTFGSGTRLTVV.

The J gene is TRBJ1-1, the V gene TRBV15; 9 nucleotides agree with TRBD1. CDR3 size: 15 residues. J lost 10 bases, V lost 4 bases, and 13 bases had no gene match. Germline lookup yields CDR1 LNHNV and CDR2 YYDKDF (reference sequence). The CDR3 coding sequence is TGTGCCACCAGCATTTCGGACAGGGGCTACTTCCGAGCTTTCTTT. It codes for CATSISDRGYFRAFF.

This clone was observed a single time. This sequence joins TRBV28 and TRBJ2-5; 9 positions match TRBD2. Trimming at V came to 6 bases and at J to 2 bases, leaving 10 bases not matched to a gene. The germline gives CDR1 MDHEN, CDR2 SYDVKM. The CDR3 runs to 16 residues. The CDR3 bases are TGTGCCAGCAGGGCGCTAGCGGGGAGCGTACAAGAGACCCAGTACTTC. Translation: CASRALAGSVQETQYF.

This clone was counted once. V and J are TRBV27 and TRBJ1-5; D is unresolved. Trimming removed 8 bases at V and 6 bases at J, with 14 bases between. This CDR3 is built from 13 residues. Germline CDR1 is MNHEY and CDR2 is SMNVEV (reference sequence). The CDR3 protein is CASRVSGSQPQHF. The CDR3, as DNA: TGTGCCAGCCGAGTATCGGGGAGTCAGCCCCAGCATTTT.